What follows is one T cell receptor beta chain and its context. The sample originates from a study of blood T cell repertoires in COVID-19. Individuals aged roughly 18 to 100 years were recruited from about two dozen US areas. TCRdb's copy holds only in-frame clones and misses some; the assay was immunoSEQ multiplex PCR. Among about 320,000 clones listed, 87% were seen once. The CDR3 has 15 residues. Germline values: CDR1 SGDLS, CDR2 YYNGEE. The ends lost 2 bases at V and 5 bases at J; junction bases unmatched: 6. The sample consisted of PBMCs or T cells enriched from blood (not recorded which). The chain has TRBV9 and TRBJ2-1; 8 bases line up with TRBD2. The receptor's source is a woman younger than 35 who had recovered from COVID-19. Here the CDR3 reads CASSVGGTRDNEQFF. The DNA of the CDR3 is TGTGCCAGCAGCGTGGGAGGGACTAGAGACAATGAGCAGTTCTTC. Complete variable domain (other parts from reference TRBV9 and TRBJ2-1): DSGVTQTPKHLITATGQRVTLRCSPRSGDLSVYWYQQSLDQGLQFLIQYYNGEERAKGNILERFSAQQFPDLHSELNLSSLELGDSALYFCASSVGGTRDNEQFFGPGTRLTVL.